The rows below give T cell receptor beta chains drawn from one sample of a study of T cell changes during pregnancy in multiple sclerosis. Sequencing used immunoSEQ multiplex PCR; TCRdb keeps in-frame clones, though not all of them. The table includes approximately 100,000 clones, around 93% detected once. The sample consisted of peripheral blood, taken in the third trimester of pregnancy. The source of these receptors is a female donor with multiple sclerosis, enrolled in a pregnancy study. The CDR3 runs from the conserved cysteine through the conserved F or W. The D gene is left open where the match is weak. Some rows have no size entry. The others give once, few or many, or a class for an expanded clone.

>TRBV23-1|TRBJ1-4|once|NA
TGCGCCAGCAGTCAATATTTCTGGGAGGATGAAAAACTGTTTTTT
CASSQYFWEDEKLFF
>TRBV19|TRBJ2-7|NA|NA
TGTGCCAGTAGTCCCTCCCTCGGACATTCCTACGAGCAGTACTTC
CASSPSLGHSYEQYF
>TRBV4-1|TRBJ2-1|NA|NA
TGCGCCAGCAGCCAAGGGCCCGGGTCTTGGGAGCAGTTCTTC
CASSQGPGSWEQFF
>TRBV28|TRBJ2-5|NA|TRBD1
TGTGCCAGCAGTTTACTTCAAACAGGGGGACAAGAGACCCAGTACTTC
CASSLLQTGGQETQYF
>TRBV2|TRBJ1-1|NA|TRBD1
TGTGCCAGCAGCGAACAGGGGTGGGTGAACACTGAAGCTTTCTTT
CASSEQGWVNTEAFF
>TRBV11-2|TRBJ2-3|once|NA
TGTGCCAGCAGCTTATGGGGCCGAAGCACAGATACGCAGTATTTT
CASSLWGRSTDTQYF
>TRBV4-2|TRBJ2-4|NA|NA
TGTGCCAGCAGCCAAGATCCGCACAGAAACATTCAGTACTTC
CASSQDPHRNIQYF
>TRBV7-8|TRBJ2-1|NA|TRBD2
TGTGCCAGCAGCTTAACGACGGGACTAGCGGGAGGGCCGGGATACTACAATGAGCAGTTCTTC
CASSLTTGLAGGPGYYNEQFF
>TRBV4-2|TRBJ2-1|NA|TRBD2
TGTGCCAGCAGCCAAGCCGAGGGCACTAGCGGGAGCGATGAGCAGTTCTTC
CASSQAEGTSGSDEQFF
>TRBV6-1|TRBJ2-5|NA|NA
TGTGCCAGCAGTGAAGCGGGAGTGGGGACCCAGTACTTC
CASSEAGVGTQYF
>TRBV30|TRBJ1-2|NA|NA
TGTGCCTGGAGTGTACCGGGAAGCGGGGCGAATGGCTACACCTTC
CAWSVPGSGANGYTF
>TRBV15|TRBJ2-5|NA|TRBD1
TGTGCCACCGAGTTGGGTGGCAGGGGGCCCCAAGAGACCCAGTACTTC
CATELGGRGPQETQYF
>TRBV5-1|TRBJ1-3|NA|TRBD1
TGCGCCAGCAGCTTGGGGACAGGTTCTGGAAACACCATATATTTT
CASSLGTGSGNTIYF
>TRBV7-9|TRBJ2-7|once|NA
TGTGCCAGCAGGGGGGCGGGCTACGAGCAGTACTTC
CASRGAGYEQYF
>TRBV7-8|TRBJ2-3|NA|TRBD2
TGTGCCAGCAGACTAGCGGGAGGTGCAGGCGGGTATATGCAGTATTTT
CASRLAGGAGGYMQYF
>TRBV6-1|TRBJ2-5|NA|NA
TGTGCCAGCAGTGAAGTCCGGGCAGGGGTCCAAGAGACCCAGTACTTC
CASSEVRAGVQETQYF
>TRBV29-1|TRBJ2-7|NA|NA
TGCAGCGCCCTGACAGGAACCTACGAGCAGTACTTC
CSALTGTYEQYF
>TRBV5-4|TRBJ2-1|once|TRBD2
TGTGCCAGCAGCTTGGGATCGGGAGGCCCTAATGAGCAGTTCTTC
CASSLGSGGPNEQFF
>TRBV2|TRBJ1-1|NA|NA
TGTGCCAGCACTCCGGGACAGAACACTGAAGCTTTCTTT
CASTPGQNTEAFF
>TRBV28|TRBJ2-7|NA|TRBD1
TGTGCCAGCAGACCGATCGGACAGGGTCTAATTCACGAGCAGTACTTC
CASRPIGQGLIHEQYF